Detailed here is one T cell receptor beta chain. At survey level, the immunoSEQ assay was run in its v3.0 version. The method was immunoSEQ multiplex PCR; TCRdb's version includes in-frame clones alone and lacks a portion of them. The table includes fewer than 45,000 clones, about 88% detected once. V gave up 0 bases and J gave up 6 bases, with 6 bases separating them. Germline CDR1 is SGHAT and CDR2 is FQNNGV. The length of the CDR3 is 13 residues. The sample originates from a study of long-term antiretroviral therapy in people with HIV. The chain carries TRBV11-2 and TRBJ2-1; D not resolved. Source: unsorted PBMCs, taken roughly 2.9 years before starting antiretroviral therapy. The receptor was derived from a woman in her 30s with HIV. The DNA for the CDR3 is TGTGCCAGCAGCTTAGATCTTGGCAATGAGCAGTTCTTC. This translates into CASSLDLGNEQFF.